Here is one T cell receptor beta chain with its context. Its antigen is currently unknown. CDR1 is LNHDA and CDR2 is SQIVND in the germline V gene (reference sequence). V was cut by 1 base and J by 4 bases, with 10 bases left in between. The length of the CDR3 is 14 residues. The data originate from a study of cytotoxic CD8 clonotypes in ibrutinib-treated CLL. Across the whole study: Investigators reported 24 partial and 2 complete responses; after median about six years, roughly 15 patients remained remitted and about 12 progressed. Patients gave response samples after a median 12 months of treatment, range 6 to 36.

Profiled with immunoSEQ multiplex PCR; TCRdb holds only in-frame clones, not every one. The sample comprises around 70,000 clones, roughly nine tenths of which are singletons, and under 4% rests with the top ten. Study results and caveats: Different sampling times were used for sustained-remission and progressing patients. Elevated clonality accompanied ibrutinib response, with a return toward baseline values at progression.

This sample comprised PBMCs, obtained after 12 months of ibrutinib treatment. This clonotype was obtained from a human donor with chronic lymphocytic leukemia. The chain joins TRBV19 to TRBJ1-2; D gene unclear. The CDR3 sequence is CASSIGQEIYGYTF. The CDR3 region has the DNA TGTGCCAGTAGTATAGGTCAGGAGATCTATGGCTACACCTTC.